Sequencing of this TCR beta chain was carried out in a study of blood T cell repertoires in COVID-19. The overall study: From T cells, B-cell-depleted T cells, or PBMCs came the material, which was cDNA or gDNA.

V was clipped by 6 bases and J by 4 bases, with 12 bases between them. The V gene's germline CDR1 is MNHEY and CDR2 SMNVEV (reference sequence). CDR3 length equals 13 residues. This clone was seen only once. The method was immunoSEQ multiplex PCR; TCRdb's version includes in-frame clones alone and lacks a portion of them. The repertoire holds some 120,000 clones, with over 75% as singletons. The sequencing input was peripheral blood. The chain uses TRBV27 and TRBJ1-2, with D perhaps TRBD1 (6 bases). This receptor was obtained from a man aged 55 to 70 with acute or convalescent COVID-19. CDR3 nucleotide sequence: TGTGCCAGCAGACAACAGGGTACCTATGGCTACACCTTC. This translates into CASRQQGTYGYTF.